This TCR beta chain is from a study of technical replicates of blood from a few donors. V lost 5 bases and J 7 bases, leaving 11 bases between the germline ends. From germline, CDR1 is SGHVS and CDR2 FNYEAQ. The CDR3 extends over 12 amino acids. Sequencing used immunoSEQ multiplex PCR; TCRdb keeps in-frame clones, though not all of them. The sample contains some 70,000 clones, about nine tenths of which appear only once. The receptor was derived from a human donor in good health. Some clones in this sample may be carry-over from other donors' samples. The V call is TRBV7-6, the J call TRBJ1-1, with D possibly TRBD1 on 5 matching bases. Material for sequencing was PBMCs. CDR3 coding DNA: TGTGCCAGCAGCGTCCAGGGAGGTGAAGCTTTCTTT. Residues: CASSVQGGEAFF. The full variable domain, completed using reference TRBV7-6 and TRBJ1-1, is GAGVSQSPRYKVTKRGQDVALRCDPISGHVSLYWYRQALGQGPEFLTYFNYEAQQDKSGLPNDRFSAERPEGSISTLTIQRTEQRDSAMYRCASSVQGGEAFFGQGTRLTVV.